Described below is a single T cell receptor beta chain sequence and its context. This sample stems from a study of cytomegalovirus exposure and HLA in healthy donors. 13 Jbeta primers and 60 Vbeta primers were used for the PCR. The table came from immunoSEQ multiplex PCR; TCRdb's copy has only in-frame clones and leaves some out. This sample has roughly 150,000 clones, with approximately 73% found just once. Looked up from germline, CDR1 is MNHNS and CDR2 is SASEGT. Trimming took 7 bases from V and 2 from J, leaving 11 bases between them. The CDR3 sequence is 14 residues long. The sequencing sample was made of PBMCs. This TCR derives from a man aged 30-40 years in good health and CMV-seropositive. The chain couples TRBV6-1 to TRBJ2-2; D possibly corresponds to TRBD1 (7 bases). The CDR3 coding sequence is TGTGCCAGCATGCAGGGGGGAAACACCGGGGAGCTGTTTTTT. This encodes CASMQGGNTGELFF.